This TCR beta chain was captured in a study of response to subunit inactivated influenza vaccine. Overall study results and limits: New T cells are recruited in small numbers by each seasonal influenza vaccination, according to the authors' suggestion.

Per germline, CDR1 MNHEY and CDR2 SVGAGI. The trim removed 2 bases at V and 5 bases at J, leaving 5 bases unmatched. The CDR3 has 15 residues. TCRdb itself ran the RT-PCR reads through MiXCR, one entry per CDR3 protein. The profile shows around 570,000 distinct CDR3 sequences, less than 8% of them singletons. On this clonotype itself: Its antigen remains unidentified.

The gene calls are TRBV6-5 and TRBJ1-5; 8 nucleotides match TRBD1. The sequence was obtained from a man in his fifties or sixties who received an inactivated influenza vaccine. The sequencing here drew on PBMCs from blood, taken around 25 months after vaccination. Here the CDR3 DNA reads TGTGCCAGCAGTTACAACAGGGGGGGGGATCAGCCCCAGCATTTT. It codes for CASSYNRGGDQPQHF.